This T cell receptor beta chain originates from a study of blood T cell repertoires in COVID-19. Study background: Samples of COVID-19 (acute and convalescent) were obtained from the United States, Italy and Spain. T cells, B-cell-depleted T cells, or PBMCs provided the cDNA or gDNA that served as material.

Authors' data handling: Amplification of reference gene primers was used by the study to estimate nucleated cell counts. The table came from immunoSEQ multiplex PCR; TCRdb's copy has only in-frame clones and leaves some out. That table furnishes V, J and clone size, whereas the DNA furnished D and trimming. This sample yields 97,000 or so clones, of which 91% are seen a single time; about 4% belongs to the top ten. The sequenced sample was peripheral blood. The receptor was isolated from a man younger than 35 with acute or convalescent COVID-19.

The CDR3 sequence is CASSEVIEGAGELFF. The CDR3 nucleotides read TGTGCCAGCAGTGAAGTCATAGAGGGGGCCGGGGAGCTGTTTTTT. The rearrangement joins TRBV6-1 to TRBJ2-2; D is possibly TRBD1 (6 bases). V gave up 1 base and J gave up 6 bases, with 12 bases separating them. In germline, CDR1 is MNHNS, CDR2 SASEGT. CDR3 length: 15 residues.